This T cell receptor (beta chain) was sequenced in a study of spatial heterogeneity in lung cancer. Study details: Alpha-chain detections were consistently fewer than beta-chain detections among the sequences. Whole-study results and caveats: In tumors, expanded intratumoral alpha and beta TCR counts tracked mutation counts.

Specified time point: sample taken at primary tumor resection. The CDR3 is made up of 12 amino acids. The V gene end was trimmed by 3 bases and the J gene end by 2 bases; junction bases not matched to a gene: 0. Germline CDR1 DFQATT, CDR2 SNEGSKA (reference sequence). TCRdb reprocessed the 5' RACE reads with MiXCR, giving one entry per CDR3 protein. The data hold roughly 2,800 distinct CDR3 sequences, with approximately 11% observed a single time. This clonotype was seen a handful of times. Its antigen is as yet unknown. The rearrangement joins TRBV20-1 to TRBJ2-7, with 8 nucleotides matching TRBD2. The sequencing used lung tumor tissue, collected at surgery. The source of this sequence is a female donor with early-stage non-small cell lung cancer. CDR3 sequence: CSASGGAYEQYF. DNA for the CDR3: TGCAGTGCTAGCGGGGGGGCCTACGAGCAGTACTTC.